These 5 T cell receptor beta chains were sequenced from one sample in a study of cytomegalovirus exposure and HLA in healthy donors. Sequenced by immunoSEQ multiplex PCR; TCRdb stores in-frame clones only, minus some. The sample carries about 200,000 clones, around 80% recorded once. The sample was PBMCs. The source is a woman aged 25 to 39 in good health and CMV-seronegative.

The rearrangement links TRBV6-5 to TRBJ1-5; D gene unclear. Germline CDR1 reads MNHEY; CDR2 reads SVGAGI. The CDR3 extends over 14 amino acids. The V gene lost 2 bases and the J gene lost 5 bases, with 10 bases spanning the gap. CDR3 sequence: CASSYAREHQPQHF. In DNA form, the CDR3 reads TGTGCCAGCAGTTACGCAAGGGAGCATCAGCCCCAGCATTTT.

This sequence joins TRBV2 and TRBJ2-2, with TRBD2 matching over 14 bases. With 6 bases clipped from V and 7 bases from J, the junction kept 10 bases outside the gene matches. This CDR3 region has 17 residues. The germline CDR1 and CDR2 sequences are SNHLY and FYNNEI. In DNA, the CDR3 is TGTGCCAGCAGGGGACTAGCGGGGGACAGCGGTGGCGGGGAGCTGTTTTTT. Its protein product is CASRGLAGDSGGGELFF.

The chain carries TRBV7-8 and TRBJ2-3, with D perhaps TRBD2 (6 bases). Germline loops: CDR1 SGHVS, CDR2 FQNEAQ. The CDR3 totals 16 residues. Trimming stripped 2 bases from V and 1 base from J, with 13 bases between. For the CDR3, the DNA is TGTGCCAGCAGCTTACGGAATTGGGGGGGCACAGATACGCAGTATTTT. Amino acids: CASSLRNWGGTDTQYF.

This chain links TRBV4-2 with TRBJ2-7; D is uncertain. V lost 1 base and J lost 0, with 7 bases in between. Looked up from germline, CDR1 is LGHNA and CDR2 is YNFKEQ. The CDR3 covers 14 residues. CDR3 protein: CASSQVGGSYEQYF. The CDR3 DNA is TGTGCCAGCAGCCAAGTCGGTGGCTCCTACGAGCAGTACTTC.

The CDR3 protein is CASSLYGLQGTEAFF. The CDR3 DNA reads as TGTGCCAGCAGTTTGTACGGGTTACAGGGCACTGAAGCTTTCTTT. The chain combines TRBV27 with TRBJ1-1; tentatively, D is TRBD1 (6 bases). Germline CDR1 and CDR2: MNHEY and SMNVEV (reference sequence). This CDR3 has 15 residues. V shed 3 bases and J shed 4 bases, with 15 bases lying between them.